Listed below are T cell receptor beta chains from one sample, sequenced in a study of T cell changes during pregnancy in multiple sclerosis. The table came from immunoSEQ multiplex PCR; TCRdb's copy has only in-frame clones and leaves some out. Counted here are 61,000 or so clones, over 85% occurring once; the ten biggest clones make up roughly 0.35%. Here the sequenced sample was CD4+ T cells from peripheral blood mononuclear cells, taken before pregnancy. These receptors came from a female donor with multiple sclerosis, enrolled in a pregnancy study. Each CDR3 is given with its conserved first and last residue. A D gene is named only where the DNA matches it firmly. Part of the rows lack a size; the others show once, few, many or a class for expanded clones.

CAWNPGYGYTF,TGTGCCTGGAATCCGGGCTATGGCTACACCTTC,TRBV30,NA,TRBJ1-2,NA
CASSLRVLNTGELFF,TGTGCCAGCAGCTTACGAGTACTTAACACCGGGGAGCTGTTTTTT,TRBV7-9,NA,TRBJ2-2,NA
CASSPGGTGANVLTF,TGTGCCAGCAGCCCAGGGGGTACTGGGGCCAACGTCCTGACTTTC,TRBV11-2,NA,TRBJ2-6,TRBD1
CASSQQNTGTTNTGELFF,TGCGCCAGCAGCCAACAAAACACCGGGACAACCAACACCGGGGAGCTGTTTTTT,TRBV4-1,NA,TRBJ2-2,NA
CASSFGLAVGDEQFF,TGTGCCAGCAGCTTCGGACTAGCGGTGGGGGATGAGCAGTTCTTC,TRBV11-3,NA,TRBJ2-1,TRBD2
CASVTGGKDGYTF,TGTGCCAGCGTAACAGGGGGGAAGGATGGCTACACCTTC,TRBV28,once,TRBJ1-2,TRBD1
CASRLGGRGGRRNTEAFF,TGTGCCAGCAGGTTAGGGGGCAGGGGCGGTAGGAGGAACACTGAAGCTTTCTTT,TRBV28,NA,TRBJ1-1,TRBD1
CASSPTGDTEAFF,TGTGCCAGCTCACCGACAGGGGACACTGAAGCTTTCTTT,TRBV18,once,TRBJ1-1,TRBD1
CASSLTSGRAFSYEQYF,TGTGCCAGCAGCCTGACTAGCGGGAGGGCCTTCTCCTACGAGCAGTACTTC,TRBV5-6,once,TRBJ2-7,TRBD2
CASSRRGQYNEQFF,TGTGCCAGCAGTCGCCGGGGACAGTACAATGAGCAGTTCTTC,TRBV6-5,NA,TRBJ2-1,TRBD1
CASSFRTTGLANEKLFF,TGTGCCAGCAGTTTCCGCACCACAGGGCTGGCTAATGAAAAACTGTTTTTT,TRBV25-1,NA,TRBJ1-4,NA
CASSSRGDYNEQFF,TGTGCCAGCAGCTCTCGGGGGGATTACAATGAGCAGTTCTTC,TRBV7-9,NA,TRBJ2-1,TRBD2
CASLSSYNSPLHF,TGTGCCAGCCTTAGCTCCTATAATTCACCCCTCCACTTT,TRBV19,NA,TRBJ1-6,NA
CATRTDRGNTIYF,TGTGCCACGAGGACGGACAGAGGAAACACCATATATTTT,TRBV10-3,NA,TRBJ1-3,NA
CASSSSPGTEAFF,TGTGCCAGCAGCTCTTCTCCGGGTACTGAAGCTTTCTTT,TRBV7-3,few,TRBJ1-1,NA
CASSYSYRMSTDTQYF,TGTGCCAGCAGTTACTCCTACAGGATGAGCACAGATACGCAGTATTTT,TRBV6-5,NA,TRBJ2-3,NA
CASSQVGGGGYTF,TGCGCCAGCAGCCAAGTCGGGGGTGGGGGCTACACCTTC,TRBV4-1,NA,TRBJ1-2,NA
CAWGAAGRGRISNEKLFF,TGTGCCTGGGGCGCGGCCGGGCGGGGGCGCATTAGTAATGAAAAACTGTTTTTT,TRBV30,NA,TRBJ1-4,NA
CASSPAGPSHEKLFF,TGTGCCAGCTCACCCGCGGGACCTTCGCACGAAAAACTGTTTTTT,TRBV18,NA,TRBJ1-4,NA
CASSPPGQTNEKLFF,TGTGCCAGCAGCCCCCCGGGACAGACTAATGAAAAACTGTTTTTT,TRBV5-5,NA,TRBJ1-4,TRBD1
CASSLPGLAGGEQFF,TGTGCCAGCAGCCTACCGGGACTAGCGGGGGGTGAGCAGTTCTTC,TRBV7-2,NA,TRBJ2-1,TRBD2
CASSEEETEAFF,TGTGCCAGCAGTGAAGAAGAGACTGAAGCTTTCTTT,TRBV2,NA,TRBJ1-1,NA